The 5 T cell receptor beta chains listed next were all sequenced from one sample in a study of blood T cell repertoires in COVID-19. Some clones are missing from TCRdb's copy, which holds only in-frame ones; the method was immunoSEQ multiplex PCR. Of approximately 180,000 clones listed, 70% to 90% were seen once; the top ten hold over 9.5%. Material: peripheral blood. All receptors come from a human donor with active or convalescent COVID-19. The donor label of this sample is uncertain.

The rearrangement links TRBV7-6 to TRBJ1-5; D gene unclear. CDR3 length: 15 amino acids. V was pared by 2 bases and J by 0 bases, with 8 bases between. In germline, CDR1 is SGHVS, CDR2 FNYEAQ. CDR3 sequence: CASSLSGNSNQPQHF. The CDR3 DNA follows: TGTGCCAGCAGCTTATCGGGGAATAGCAATCAGCCCCAGCATTTT.

The chain has TRBV12-2 and TRBJ2-7; TRBD2, the table's D call, was not compared with the DNA. TRBV12-2 is an annotated pseudogene. This CDR3 is built from 17 residues. The CDR3 DNA reads as TGTGCAAGTCGCTTAACTCTTGCGGGAGAGCGGACCTACGAGCAGTACTTC. Residues: CASRLTLAGERTYEQYF.

The rearrangement joins TRBV11-1 to TRBJ2-7; TRBD2 agrees at 7 bases. V lost 8 bases and J lost 0; bases outside the gene matches: 7. Germline CDR1 reads SGHAT; CDR2 reads FQDESV (reference sequence). There are 14 residues in the CDR3. The CDR3 reads CASGRDRLSYEQYF. The DNA of the CDR3 is TGTGCCAGCGGGAGGGACCGCCTCTCCTACGAGCAGTACTTC.

The gene calls are TRBV19 and TRBJ1-2; tentative D call: TRBD1 (5 bases). From germline, CDR1 is LNHDA and CDR2 SQIVND (reference sequence). Trimming shortened V by 3 bases and J by 3 bases, and 11 bases separated the two germline ends. This CDR3 spans 14 amino acids. For the CDR3, the DNA is TGTGCCAGTAGTATTTTTCAGGGTGACTATGGCTACACCTTC. Encoded protein: CASSIFQGDYGYTF.

The V and J genes are TRBV28 and TRBJ2-2; D gene uncertain. The CDR3 contains 12 residues. Germline-derived CDR1 and CDR2 are MDHEN and SYDVKM. With 4 bases removed from V and 4 bases from J, the gap between germline ends came to 4 bases. CDR3 in amino acids: CASSSFTGELFF. CDR3 in DNA: TGTGCCAGCAGTTCCTTCACCGGGGAGCTGTTTTTT.